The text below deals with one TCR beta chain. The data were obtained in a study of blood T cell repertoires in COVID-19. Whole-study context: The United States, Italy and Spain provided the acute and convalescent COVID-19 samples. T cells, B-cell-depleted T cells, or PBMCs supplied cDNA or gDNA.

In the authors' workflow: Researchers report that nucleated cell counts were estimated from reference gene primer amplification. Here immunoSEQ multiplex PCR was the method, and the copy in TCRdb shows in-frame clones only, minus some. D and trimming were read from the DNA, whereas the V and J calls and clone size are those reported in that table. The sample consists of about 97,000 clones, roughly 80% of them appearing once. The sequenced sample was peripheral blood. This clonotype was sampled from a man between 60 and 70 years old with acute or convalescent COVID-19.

DNA for the CDR3: TGCGCCAGCAGCCCCTCGGGCGGGGGGGCGATCGGGGAGCTGTTTTTT. It translates to CASSPSGGGAIGELFF. The chain uses TRBV4-1 and TRBJ2-2; 9 nucleotides match TRBD2. Germline-derived CDR1 and CDR2 are MGHRA and YSYEKL. This CDR3 is built from 16 residues. V shed 4 bases, J shed 7 bases, and the junction held 10 bases outside the gene matches.